The 17 T cell receptor beta chains below come from one sample, sequenced in a study of CD8 T cells in Susac syndrome. The RNA input was about 0.5 to 1 ug, and it was reverse transcribed with random hexamers. TCRdb reanalysed the immunoSEQ multiplex PCR reads using MiXCR and keeps one entry per CDR3 protein. The table includes about 180,000 distinct CDR3 sequences, approximately 95% detected once. Sequenced input: CD4+ T cells from PBMCs. The origin of the receptors is a human donor with multiple sclerosis.

This clonotype was counted a single time. The chain combines TRBV29-1 with TRBJ2-7; the D is unclear. This CDR3 region has 12 residues. V lost 1 base and J 2 bases, leaving 6 bases between the germline ends. Germline CDR1 is SQVTM and CDR2 is ANQGSEA. The CDR3 nucleotides are TGCAGCGTTGAAGGAGGTCCCTACGAGCAGTACTTC. This encodes CSVEGGPYEQYF.

The CDR3 DNA sequence: TGTGCCAGCAGCTCCACGACAGGGGTGGGCTACACCTTC. It is translated as CASSSTTGVGYTF. The chain has TRBV27 and TRBJ1-2, with TRBD1 identical over 8 bases. Germline V gene data show CDR1 as MNHEY and CDR2 as SMNVEV (reference sequence). This CDR3 has 13 residues. The trim removed 6 bases at V and 8 bases at J, leaving 8 bases unmatched.

The J gene is TRBJ2-5, the V gene TRBV15; tentative D call: TRBD1 (6 bases). The V gene's germline CDR1 is LNHNV and CDR2 YYDKDF (reference sequence). The CDR3 is made up of 13 amino acids. V shed 4 bases and J shed 5 bases, with 11 bases lying between them. CDR3 nucleotides: TGTGCCACCAGCAAAGGGGGTCGGGAGACCCAGTACTTC. It yields the protein CATSKGGRETQYF.

The chain joins TRBV20-1 to TRBJ2-7; TRBD1 might be the D (6 bases). The germline V gene encodes CDR1 DFQATT and CDR2 SNEGSKA (reference sequence). V was trimmed by 3 bases and J by 0 bases, leaving 12 bases between them. The CDR3 runs 14 residues. The CDR3: CSASRQASSYEQYF. The CDR3 coding sequence is TGCAGTGCTAGCAGACAGGCCAGCTCCTACGAGCAGTACTTC.

V and J are TRBV5-1 and TRBJ2-7; weak D call: TRBD2 (5 bases). The CDR3 contains 15 residues. The germline gives CDR1 SGHRS, CDR2 YFSETQ. Trimming took 0 bases from V and 4 from J, leaving 14 bases between them. The CDR3 region is CASSLDRTPGYEQYF. DNA of the CDR3: TGCGCCAGCAGCTTGGATCGGACTCCGGGATACGAGCAGTACTTC.

V usage is TRBV2 and J usage is TRBJ1-5; 7 positions match TRBD1. Germline values: CDR1 SNHLY, CDR2 FYNNEI. The CDR3 is 16 residues long. Trimming cost V 4 bases and J 0 bases; bases outside gene matches: 6. CDR3 residues: CASSGGTADSNQPQHF. The CDR3 nucleotides are TGTGCCAGCAGTGGTGGGACAGCCGATAGCAATCAGCCCCAGCATTTT.

The chain is built from TRBV25-1 and TRBJ1-2, with TRBD1 matching over 8 bases. Looked up from germline, CDR1 is MGHDK and CDR2 is SYGVNS. This CDR3 is built from 14 residues. V dropped 4 bases and J dropped 8; count of bases not matched to a gene: 9. The CDR3 DNA reads TGTGCCAGCAGTGGCTCGGACAGGGTGCACGGCTACACCTTC. Translation: CASSGSDRVHGYTF.

This chain links TRBV15 with TRBJ2-5; TRBD1 aligns across 7 bases. Germline V gene lookup returns CDR1 LNHNV and CDR2 YYDKDF (reference sequence). This CDR3 comprises 19 residues. Trimming took 0 bases from V and 1 from J; bases not matched to a gene: 14. The DNA of the CDR3 is TGTGCCACCAGCAGAGACCTGGGACAGTCGGGACGTAGCCAAGAGACCCAGTACTTC. It yields the protein CATSRDLGQSGRSQETQYF.

The gene calls are TRBV27 and TRBJ2-3, with 10 bases aligning to TRBD1. Germline V gene data show CDR1 as MNHEY and CDR2 as SMNVEV (reference sequence). The J segment lost 3 bases and the V segment lost 7 bases, leaving 4 bases of the junction unmatched. The CDR3 loop spans 14 amino acids. The CDR3 nucleotides are TGTGCCAGCAAATGGACAGGGGGGACAGATACGCAGTATTTT. It encodes CASKWTGGTDTQYF.

This clonotype showed up just a few times. The chain uses TRBV30 and TRBJ2-7; 9 nucleotides match TRBD1. V lost 5 bases and J lost 3; bases outside the gene matches: 8. Germline CDR1 GTSNPN, CDR2 SVGIG (reference sequence). CDR3 length: 14 residues. This CDR3 reads CAWARDRADYEQYF. CDR3 sequence (DNA): TGTGCCTGGGCCCGGGACAGGGCCGACTACGAGCAGTACTTC.

This clonotype has more than one count but fewer than ten. The rearrangement links TRBV2 to TRBJ2-7; 9 bases fit TRBD1. The CDR3 has 14 amino acids. V was clipped by 3 bases and J by 3 bases; unmatched bases: 3. Germline values: CDR1 SNHLY, CDR2 FYNNEI. CDR3 bases: TGTGCCAGCAGTGACCAGGGACAGGGCTACGAGCAGTACTTC. Amino acid sequence: CASSDQGQGYEQYF.

V gene TRBV23-1 combines with J gene TRBJ1-2; no clear D. TRBV23-1 is classed as an ORF, of uncertain function. The ends were cut back, 0 bases at V and 8 bases at J, with 7 bases in the middle. This CDR3 has 12 residues. CDR3 coding DNA: TGCGCCAGCAGTCAATCCCCGGGAGGCTACACCTTC. Protein sequence: CASSQSPGGYTF.

V usage is TRBV6-6 and J usage is TRBJ2-2; no definite D call. V gave up 6 bases and J gave up 7 bases, with 6 bases separating them. This CDR3 is built from 11 residues. In germline, CDR1 is MNHNY, CDR2 SVGAGI (reference sequence). The CDR3 DNA follows: TGTGCCAGCAGCTCTCTCGGGGAGCTGTTTTTT. Protein sequence: CASSSLGELFF.

The V gene is TRBV20-1, the J gene TRBJ2-2; no clear D. Per germline, CDR1 DFQATT and CDR2 SNEGSKA (reference sequence). The CDR3 runs 14 residues. V was clipped by 3 bases and J by 4 bases, with 12 bases between them. As DNA, the CDR3 is TGCAGTGCTAGTAAGGACGGAGTCACCGGGGAGCTGTTTTTT. Translation gives CSASKDGVTGELFF.

V is TRBV30 and J is TRBJ2-5; D is possibly TRBD1 (6 bases). CDR1 and CDR2 (germline): GTSNPN, SVGIG (reference sequence). The ends were cut back, 2 bases at V and 2 bases at J, with 9 bases in the middle. The CDR3 length is 13 residues. The CDR3 is CAWSKGGQETQYF. The CDR3 DNA follows: TGTGCCTGGAGTAAAGGGGGACAAGAGACCCAGTACTTC.

The chain links TRBV15 to TRBJ2-1; D unresolved. The CDR3 loop spans 16 amino acids. Germline assignment: CDR1 LNHNV and CDR2 YYDKDF (reference sequence). Trimming took off 0 bases at V and 5 bases at J, with 14 bases between the two ends. The CDR3 sequence: CATSRDRQWENNEQFF. The CDR3, as DNA: TGTGCCACCAGCAGAGATCGGCAATGGGAAAACAATGAGCAGTTCTTC.

CDR3 loop: CASTRQPLLDSPLHF. The CDR3 DNA follows: TGTGCCAGTACCCGACAGCCCCTCCTGGATTCACCCCTCCACTTT. The chain joins TRBV19 to TRBJ1-6, with D possibly being TRBD1 (5 bases). The CDR3 totals 15 residues. Germline V lookup: CDR1 LNHDA, CDR2 SQIVND (reference sequence). The germline V and J ends were trimmed by 7 bases and 8 bases, with 18 bases remaining between them.